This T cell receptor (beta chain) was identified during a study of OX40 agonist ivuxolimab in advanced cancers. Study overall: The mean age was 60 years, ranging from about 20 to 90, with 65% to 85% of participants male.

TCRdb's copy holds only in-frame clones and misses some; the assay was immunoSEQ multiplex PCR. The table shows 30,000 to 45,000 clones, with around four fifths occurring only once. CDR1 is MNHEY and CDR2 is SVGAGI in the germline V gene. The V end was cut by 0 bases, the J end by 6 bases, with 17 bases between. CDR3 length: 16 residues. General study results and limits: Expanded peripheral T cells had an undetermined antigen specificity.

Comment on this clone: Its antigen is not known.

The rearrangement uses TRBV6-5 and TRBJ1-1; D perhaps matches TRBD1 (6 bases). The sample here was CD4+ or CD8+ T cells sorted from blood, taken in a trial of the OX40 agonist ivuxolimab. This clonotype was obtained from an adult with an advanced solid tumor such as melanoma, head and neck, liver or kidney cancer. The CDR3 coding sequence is TGTGCCAGCAGTTACTCCATAGGTGGACAGAGCCCTGAAGCTTTCTTT. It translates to CASSYSIGGQSPEAFF.